The 6 T cell receptor beta chains reported below all come from one sample, sequenced in a study of cytomegalovirus exposure and HLA in healthy donors. Produced via immunoSEQ multiplex PCR; TCRdb's table is partial and in-frame only. The table shows roughly 140,000 clones, with 90% to 95% occurring only once. The sequencing sample was made of PBMCs. Receptors were obtained from a man aged 18 to 30 in good health and CMV-seronegative.

The V gene is TRBV7-9, the J gene TRBJ1-1; perhaps TRBD1 as D (6 bases). CDR3 size: 15 residues. V was trimmed by 1 base and J by 3 bases, leaving 12 bases between them. Per germline, CDR1 SEHNR and CDR2 FQNEAQ (reference sequence). CDR3 sequence reads: CASSLVGDTHTEAFF. The CDR3 DNA sequence: TGTGCCAGCAGCTTAGTAGGGGACACCCACACTGAAGCTTTCTTT.

V usage is TRBV27 and J usage is TRBJ1-2; D remains unclear. Germline CDR1 and CDR2: MNHEY and SMNVEV (reference sequence). The V gene lost 3 bases and the J gene lost 1 base, with 6 bases spanning the gap. The CDR3 extends over 13 amino acids. The CDR3 region has the DNA TGTGCCAGCAGTTTGGCGGATAACTATGGCTACACCTTC. Protein product: CASSLADNYGYTF.

The chain carries TRBV4-3 and TRBJ1-4; D gene unclear. The V gene lost 0 bases and the J gene lost 8 bases, with 13 bases spanning the gap. This CDR3 contains 15 residues. The germline V gene encodes CDR1 LGHNA and CDR2 YSLEER. The CDR3 bases are TGCGCCAGCAGCCAAGATCTCATACTAGACGAAAAACTGTTTTTT. It is translated as CASSQDLILDEKLFF.

The genes are TRBV9 and TRBJ2-1, with 8 bases aligning to TRBD1. CDR1 and CDR2 (germline): SGDLS, YYNGEE. Trimming removed 2 bases from V and 7 bases from J; junction bases left unmatched: 8. The CDR3 extends over 15 amino acids. The CDR3 loop is CASSVLQGAENEQFF. CDR3 coding DNA: TGTGCCAGCAGCGTTTTGCAGGGGGCGGAAAATGAGCAGTTCTTC.

The chain uses TRBV7-3 and TRBJ2-3; the D gene is possibly TRBD1 (5 bases). V lost 5 bases, J lost 4 bases, and 10 bases lay in between. CDR3 length: 13 residues. Germline CDR1 reads SGHTA; CDR2 reads FQGTGA. CDR3 residues: CASSLTGADTQYF. The CDR3 DNA sequence: TGTGCCAGCAGCCTTACAGGAGCAGATACGCAGTATTTT.

Comment on this clone: The junction differs from germline at one of its ends, possibly a read error. The chain joins TRBV27 to TRBJ1-2, with unresolved D. The V gene's germline CDR1 is MNHEY and CDR2 SMNVEV (reference sequence). CDR3 size: 12 residues. The chain's CDR3 is CAGSSLGYGYTF. In DNA, the CDR3 is TGTGCCGGCAGCTCCCTAGGCTATGGCTACACCTTC.